This TCR beta chain was sequenced for a study of T cell responses to AZD1222 COVID-19 vaccine. For the study at large: The study pooled second doses at about 4 or about 12 weeks.

Concerning this clone itself: The target antigen is unknown.

Germline CDR1 and CDR2: MDHEN and SYDVKM. The V gene end was trimmed by 4 bases and the J gene end by 0 bases; junction bases not matched to a gene: 9. CDR3 size: 17 residues. Overall study results and limits: It was only after the peak T cell response that any repertoires were sampled. Seropositive status at baseline applied to only five to seven AZD1222 recipients.

The protocol was immunoSEQ multiplex PCR, while the TCRdb copy is restricted to in-frame clones and leaves out a portion. The sample has about 150,000 clones; 84% are singletons. The source was peripheral blood, collected on day 0 of AZD1222 vaccination. The receptor was derived from an adult in good health. The chain combines TRBV28 with TRBJ1-5; 7 nucleotides match TRBD1. The DNA for the CDR3 is TGTGCCAGCAGTTGGTTAGGGGGCGCGGGTAGCAATCAGCCCCAGCATTTT. It specifies CASSWLGGAGSNQPQHF.